This entry lists 18 T cell receptor beta chains sequenced from one sample in a study of blood T cell repertoires in COVID-19. TCRdb's table, derived via immunoSEQ multiplex PCR, lists solely in-frame clones and lacks some. This table has about 94,000 clones, 80% appearing once. Material for sequencing was peripheral blood. The receptors here all came from a human donor in a cohort sampled during active COVID-19.

The gene calls are TRBV4-2 and TRBJ2-5; D is perhaps TRBD2 (6 bases). V was cut by 0 bases and J by 5 bases, with 16 bases left in between. CDR1 and CDR2 (germline): LGHNA, YNFKEQ. The CDR3 totals 16 residues. The CDR3 region has the DNA TGTGCCAGCAGCCAAGATGGTCGCGGGATCGGGGAGACCCAGTACTTC. Protein sequence: CASSQDGRGIGETQYF.

The chain employs TRBV11-3 and TRBJ2-5, with D possibly being TRBD1 (6 bases). Germline-derived CDR1 and CDR2 are SGHNT and YENEEA. The CDR3 consists of 16 residues. V lost 3 bases, J lost 1 base, and 15 bases lay in between. The CDR3 sequence is CASSFGFLQGQETQYF. CDR3 sequence (DNA): TGTGCCAGCAGCTTCGGGTTCCTACAGGGCCAAGAGACCCAGTACTTC.

The chain couples TRBV29-1 to TRBJ2-4, with D perhaps matching TRBD2 (5 bases). The V end lost 6 bases, the J end lost 0 bases, and 12 bases lay between the germline ends. This CDR3 spans 14 amino acids. Germline CDR1 is SQVTM and CDR2 is ANQGSEA. CDR3 DNA sequence: TGCAGCGTCCGAGCGGTACTAGCCAAAAACATTCAGTACTTC. It specifies CSVRAVLAKNIQYF.

The chain uses TRBV4-2 and TRBJ2-3, with 7 nucleotides matching TRBD1. This CDR3 has 14 residues. V was clipped by 6 bases and J by 3 bases; unmatched bases: 6. The germline gives CDR1 LGHNA, CDR2 YNFKEQ. The CDR3, as DNA: TGTGCCAGCAGAGAACAGGGGAAGACAGATACGCAGTATTTT. Encoded protein: CASREQGKTDTQYF.

The V gene is TRBV3-1 (or the pseudogene TRBV3-2), the J gene TRBJ2-2; tentative D call: TRBD2 (6 bases). Trimming took 3 bases from V and 2 from J, leaving 10 bases between them. The CDR3 has 15 amino acids. Germline CDR1 and CDR2: LGHDT and YNNKEL (reference sequence). CDR3 in amino acids: CASSQGGVNTGELFF. CDR3 DNA sequence: TGTGCCAGCAGCCAGGGGGGAGTAAACACCGGGGAGCTGTTTTTT.

The V gene is TRBV19, the J gene TRBJ2-7; no definite D call. Germline lookup yields CDR1 LNHDA and CDR2 SQIVND (reference sequence). The CDR3 sequence is 14 residues long. The ends were cut back, 1 base at V and 7 bases at J, with 14 bases in the middle. The DNA for the CDR3 is TGTGCCAGTAGTATAGCCGGGTTGAGCTGGGAGCAGTACTTC. Translation gives CASSIAGLSWEQYF.

V gene TRBV2 combines with J gene TRBJ2-7; 8 bases map to TRBD1. Germline V gene sequence: CDR1 SNHLY, CDR2 FYNNEI. V lost 6 bases to trimming and J lost 0 bases; unmatched junction nucleotides: 4. The CDR3 has 14 residues. The CDR3 reads CASRRTGSSYEQYF. The CDR3 DNA reads TGTGCCAGCAGAAGGACAGGGAGCTCCTACGAGCAGTACTTC.

In this sample, this clone turned up a few times. The V and J genes are TRBV5-1 and TRBJ2-1; D call uncertain. Germline CDR1 SGHRS, CDR2 YFSETQ. The CDR3 contains 13 residues. With 1 base removed from V and 6 bases from J, the gap between germline ends came to 8 bases. CDR3 nucleotide sequence: TGCGCCAGCAGCTTGAATCTAGGCAATGAGCAGTTCTTC. Translation: CASSLNLGNEQFF.

The chain uses TRBV12-3 or TRBV12-4 and TRBJ1-1; weak D call: TRBD1 (5 bases). Trimming cost V 2 bases and J 1 base, with 5 bases left between them. This CDR3 region has 13 residues. The CDR3 here is CASSLQGNTEAFF. The CDR3 nucleotides read TGTGCCAGCAGTTTACAGGGGAACACTGAAGCTTTCTTT.

This chain uses TRBV7-9 with TRBJ2-7; 12 nucleotides line up with TRBD2. Germline V gives CDR1 SEHNR, CDR2 FQNEAQ (reference sequence). J lost 1 base, V lost 1 base, and 2 bases had no gene match. This CDR3 has 16 amino acids. CDR3 protein: CASSLGTSGASYEQYF. The CDR3 coding sequence is TGTGCCAGCAGCTTAGGGACTAGCGGGGCTTCCTACGAGCAGTACTTC.

This clone was observed a handful of times. This sequence joins TRBV2 and TRBJ2-7, with 7 nucleotides matching TRBD2. J was trimmed by 6 bases and V by 6 bases; bases with no gene match: 11. Germline V gene lookup returns CDR1 SNHLY and CDR2 FYNNEI. This CDR3 contains 14 residues. The CDR3 DNA is TGTGCCAGCAGGATGGGCGGGAGAGGTGGCGAGCAGTACTTC. Translation gives CASRMGGRGGEQYF.

The V gene is TRBV18, the J gene TRBJ1-1; a possible D gene is TRBD1 (6 bases). This CDR3 is built from 14 residues. Trimming shortened V by 3 bases and J by 5 bases, and 13 bases separated the two germline ends. Germline V lookup: CDR1 KGHSH, CDR2 LQKENI. This chain's CDR3 is CASSPSGQGTEAFF. The CDR3 region has the DNA TGTGCCAGCTCACCCTCGGGGCAGGGGACTGAAGCTTTCTTT.

The chain combines TRBV2 with TRBJ2-7, with 7 positions matching TRBD1. Germline V gene data show CDR1 as SNHLY and CDR2 as FYNNEI. This CDR3 is 13 amino acids long. V was pared by 4 bases and J by 5 bases, with 5 bases of the junction left unmatched. CDR3 nucleotides: TGTGCCAGCAGTGCTAACAGGGGACACGAGCAGTACTTC. Protein: CASSANRGHEQYF.

The V and J genes are TRBV27 and TRBJ1-6; TRBD1 matches 10 bases. Germline values: CDR1 MNHEY, CDR2 SMNVEV (reference sequence). Losses at the gene ends were 6 bases for V and 7 bases for J; bases not matched to a gene: 6. CDR3 length: 15 amino acids. The DNA for the CDR3 is TGTGCCAGCAGCCGAGGGGACAGGGGAAATTCACCCCTCCACTTT. As protein: CASSRGDRGNSPLHF.

V usage is TRBV7-8 and J usage is TRBJ1-1; D gene ambiguous. The germline V gene has CDR1 SGHVS and CDR2 FQNEAQ. Trimming took off 0 bases at V and 0 bases at J, with 11 bases between the two ends. The CDR3 covers 16 residues. CDR3 nucleotide sequence: TGTGCCAGCAGCTTAGCACTAGTAGTGCTGAACACTGAAGCTTTCTTT. Protein product: CASSLALVVLNTEAFF.

This clone was observed a handful of times. This chain uses TRBV19 with TRBJ2-7, with 12 bases identical to TRBD2. There are 15 residues in the CDR3. Germline CDR1 is LNHDA and CDR2 is SQIVND (reference sequence). The ends lost 9 bases at V and 0 bases at J; junction bases unmatched: 6. The CDR3 DNA is TGTGCCAGAGTATTGACTAGCGGGGGCTCCTACGAGCAGTACTTC. This gives the protein CARVLTSGGSYEQYF.

The rearrangement joins TRBV7-8 to TRBJ2-7, with 11 bases matching TRBD2. The J segment lost 6 bases and the V segment lost 5 bases, leaving 12 bases of the junction unmatched. Germline V gene sequence: CDR1 SGHVS, CDR2 FQNEAQ. CDR3 length: 16 amino acids. In DNA, the CDR3 is TGTGCCAGCAGCCGATTGGGGAAACTAGCGGGAGTCGAGCAGTACTTC. Translating gives CASSRLGKLAGVEQYF. Combining the CDR3 with reference TRBV7-8 and TRBJ2-7 gives the whole variable domain GAGVSQSPRYKVAKRGQDVALRCDPISGHVSLFWYQQALGQGPEFLTYFQNEAQLDKSGLPSDRFFAERPEGSVSTLKIQRTQQEDSAVYLCASSRLGKLAGVEQYFGPGTRLTVT.

The J gene is TRBJ2-2, the V gene TRBV30; 8 bases agree with TRBD2. The V gene's germline CDR1 is GTSNPN and CDR2 SVGIG (reference sequence). V shed 5 bases and J 6 bases; nucleotides not matched to a gene: 11. The CDR3 has 15 residues. The CDR3 here is CAWGLATQRSGELFF. DNA of the CDR3: TGTGCCTGGGGACTAGCAACCCAAAGGTCCGGGGAGCTGTTTTTT.